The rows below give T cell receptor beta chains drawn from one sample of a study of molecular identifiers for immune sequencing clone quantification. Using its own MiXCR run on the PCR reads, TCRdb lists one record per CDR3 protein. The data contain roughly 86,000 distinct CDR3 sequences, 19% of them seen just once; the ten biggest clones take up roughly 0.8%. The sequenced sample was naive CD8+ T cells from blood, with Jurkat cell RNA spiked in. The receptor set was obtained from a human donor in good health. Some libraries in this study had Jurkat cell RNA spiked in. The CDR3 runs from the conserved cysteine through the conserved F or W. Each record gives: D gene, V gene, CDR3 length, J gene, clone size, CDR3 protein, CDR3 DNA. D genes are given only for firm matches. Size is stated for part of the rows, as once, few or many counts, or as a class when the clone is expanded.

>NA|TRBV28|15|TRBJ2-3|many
CASSWGRSGTDTQYF
TGTGCCAGCAGTTGGGGAAGGAGCGGCACAGATACGCAGTATTTT
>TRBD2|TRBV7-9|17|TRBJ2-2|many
CASSSGLAGEGTGELFF
TGTGCCAGCAGCTCGGGACTAGCGGGAGAGGGTACCGGGGAGCTGTTTTTT
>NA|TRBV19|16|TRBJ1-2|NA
CASSRYKEDPNYGYTF
TGTGCCAGTAGTAGGTATAAGGAGGACCCTAACTATGGCTACACCTTC
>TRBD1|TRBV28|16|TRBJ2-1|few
CASSVSPGQRINEQFF
TGTGCCAGCAGCGTTTCCCCGGGACAGAGAATCAATGAGCAGTTCTTC
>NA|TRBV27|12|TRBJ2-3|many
CASSAPTDTQYF
TGTGCCAGCAGTGCTCCCACAGATACGCAGTATTTT
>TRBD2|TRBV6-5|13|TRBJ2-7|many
CASSYSRGSEQYF
TGTGCCAGCAGTTACTCGCGGGGGAGCGAGCAGTACTTC
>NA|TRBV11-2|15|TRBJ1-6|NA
CASSSLIEPDSPLHF
TGTGCCAGCAGCTCCCTCATCGAACCCGATTCACCCCTCCACTTT
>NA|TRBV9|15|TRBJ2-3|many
CASRGTGTDTDTQYF
TGTGCCAGCAGAGGAACCGGGACGGACACAGATACGCAGTATTTT
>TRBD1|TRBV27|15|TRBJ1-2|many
CASSFTTGANYGYTF
TGTGCCAGCAGTTTCACGACAGGGGCTAACTATGGCTACACCTTC
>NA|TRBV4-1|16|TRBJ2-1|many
CASSQVGPSSYNEQFF
TGCGCCAGCAGCCAAGTAGGGCCGAGCTCCTACAATGAGCAGTTCTTC
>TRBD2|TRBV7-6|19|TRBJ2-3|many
CASSSPGTSGIIGTDTQYF
TGTGCCAGCAGCTCCCCCGGGACTAGCGGGATAATTGGCACAGATACGCAGTATTTT
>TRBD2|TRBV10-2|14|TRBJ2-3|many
CASSFLAVTDTQYF
TGCGCCAGCAGTTTCCTAGCGGTCACAGATACGCAGTATTTT